This entry describes one T cell receptor beta chain. The CDR3 runs 14 residues. V lost 0 bases to trimming and J lost 3 bases; unmatched junction nucleotides: 2. The germline CDR1 and CDR2 sequences are KGHSH and LQKENI. Repertoires were generated with immunoSEQ multiplex PCR, while TCRdb's copy carries only in-frame clones and drops some. The sample shows about 67,000 clones, more than 90% of them seen only once. The source of the sample is a study of T cell changes during pregnancy in multiple sclerosis. Sequences were derived from peripheral blood, sampled in the first trimester of pregnancy. This TCR derives from a female donor with multiple sclerosis, enrolled in a pregnancy study. The J gene is TRBJ2-7, the V gene TRBV18; 7 positions match TRBD1. CDR3 sequence: CASSPPTGLYEQYF. The CDR3 bases are TGTGCCAGCTCACCACCGACAGGGCTCTACGAGCAGTACTTC.